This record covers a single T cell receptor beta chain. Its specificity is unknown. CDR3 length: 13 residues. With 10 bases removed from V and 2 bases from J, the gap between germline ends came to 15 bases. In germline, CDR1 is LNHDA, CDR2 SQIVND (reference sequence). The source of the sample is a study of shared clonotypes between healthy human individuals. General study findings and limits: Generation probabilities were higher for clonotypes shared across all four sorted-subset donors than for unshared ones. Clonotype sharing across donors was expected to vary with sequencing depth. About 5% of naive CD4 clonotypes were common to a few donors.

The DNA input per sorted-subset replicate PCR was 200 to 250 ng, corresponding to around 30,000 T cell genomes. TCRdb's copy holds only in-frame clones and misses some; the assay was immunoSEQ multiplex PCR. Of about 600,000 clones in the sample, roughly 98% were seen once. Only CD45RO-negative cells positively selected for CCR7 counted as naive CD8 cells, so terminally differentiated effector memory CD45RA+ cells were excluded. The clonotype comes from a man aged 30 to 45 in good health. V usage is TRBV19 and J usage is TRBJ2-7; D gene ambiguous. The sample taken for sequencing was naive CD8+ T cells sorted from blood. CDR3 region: CATARELTYEQYF. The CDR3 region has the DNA TGTGCCACCGCGCGCGAGCTCACCTACGAGCAGTACTTC.